Listed here are 4 T cell receptor beta chains from one sample, sequenced in a study of shared clonotypes between healthy human individuals (TCRdb year 2020). Libraries were constructed by the immunoSEQ multiplex PCR assay. TCRdb limited this immuneACCESS table to in-frame rearrangements with V and J called. A share of clones is missing; checked studies link under half to unresolved V genes, and the rest is unexplained. Counted in this sample were around 2.5 million clones; under 95% of them appeared once. The top ten hold 0.36% of the sample. Sequencing used naive CD4+ T cells from PBMCs. The sample's cell subset or site label, in plain terms: CD45RA+ positively selected. These receptors were collected from a man younger than 35 in good health. Some clones in this sample may be carry-over from other donors' samples.

Note on this clone: The sample has other DNA sequences that encode this CDR3 too. The CDR3 DNA follows: TGCGCCAGCAGCTTGGGTGACAGTTACAATGAGCAGTTCTTC. This encodes CASSLGDSYNEQFF. This chain uses TRBV5-1 with TRBJ2-1, with TRBD1 as a possible D gene (5 bases). The CDR3 consists of 14 residues. Germline-derived CDR1 and CDR2 are SGHRS and YFSETQ. The germline V and J ends were trimmed by 0 bases and 4 bases, with 8 bases remaining between them.

This chain links TRBV10-3 with TRBJ2-2; TRBD2 matches 8 bases. The CDR3 has 12 residues. V lost 10 bases and J lost 5; bases outside the gene matches: 3. Germline V gene data show CDR1 as ENHRY and CDR2 as SYGVKD. The CDR3 nucleotides are TGTGCCAGTAGCGGGACGACCGGGGAGCTGTTTTTT. Protein sequence: CASSGTTGELFF.

This chain uses TRBV2 with TRBJ2-1; no clear D. With 6 bases removed from V and 6 bases from J, the gap between germline ends came to 12 bases. CDR1 and CDR2 (germline): SNHLY, FYNNEI. The CDR3 contains 13 residues. CDR3 in amino acids: CASRIEASNEQFF. In DNA, the CDR3 is TGTGCCAGCAGAATTGAAGCTAGCAATGAGCAGTTCTTC.

V is TRBV7-9 and J is TRBJ2-1; 12 bases agree with TRBD2. The CDR3 has 15 residues. The trim removed 1 base at V and 8 bases at J, leaving 3 bases unmatched. Per the germline V gene, CDR1 is SEHNR and CDR2 is FQNEAQ (reference sequence). CDR3 residues: CASSLGLAGVDEQFF. In DNA, the CDR3 is TGTGCCAGCAGCTTAGGACTAGCGGGAGTTGATGAGCAGTTCTTC. Full variable domain (outside the CDR3, taken from reference TRBV7-9 and TRBJ2-1): DTGVSQNPRHKITKRGQNVTFRCDPISEHNRLYWYRQTLGQGPEFLTYFQNEAQLEKSRLLSDRFSAERPKGSFSTLEIQRTEQGDSAMYLCASSLGLAGVDEQFFGPGTRLTVL.